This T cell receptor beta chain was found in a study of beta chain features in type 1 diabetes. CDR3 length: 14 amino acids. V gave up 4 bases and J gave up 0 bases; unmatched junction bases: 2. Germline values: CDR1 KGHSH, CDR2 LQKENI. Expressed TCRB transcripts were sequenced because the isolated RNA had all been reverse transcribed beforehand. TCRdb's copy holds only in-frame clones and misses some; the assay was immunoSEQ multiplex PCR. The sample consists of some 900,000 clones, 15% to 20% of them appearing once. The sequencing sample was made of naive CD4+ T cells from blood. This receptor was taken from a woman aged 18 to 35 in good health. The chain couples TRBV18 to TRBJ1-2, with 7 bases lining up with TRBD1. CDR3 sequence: CASSLGQTNYGYTF. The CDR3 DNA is TGTGCCAGCTCACTGGGACAGACTAACTATGGCTACACCTTC.